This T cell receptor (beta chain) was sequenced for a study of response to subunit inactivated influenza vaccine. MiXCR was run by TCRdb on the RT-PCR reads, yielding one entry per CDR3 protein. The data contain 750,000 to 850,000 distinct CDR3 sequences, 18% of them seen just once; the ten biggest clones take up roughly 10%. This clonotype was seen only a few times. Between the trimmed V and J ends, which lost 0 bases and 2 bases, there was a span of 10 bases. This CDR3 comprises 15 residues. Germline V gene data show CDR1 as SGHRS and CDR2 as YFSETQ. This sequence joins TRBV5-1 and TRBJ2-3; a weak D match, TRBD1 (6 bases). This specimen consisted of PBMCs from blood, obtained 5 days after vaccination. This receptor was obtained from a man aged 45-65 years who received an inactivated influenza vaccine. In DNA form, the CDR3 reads TGCGCCAGCAGCTTGGGGGGGCGCGACACAGATACGCAGTATTTT. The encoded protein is CASSLGGRDTDTQYF. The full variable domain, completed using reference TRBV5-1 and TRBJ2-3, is KAGVTQTPRYLIKTRGQQVTLSCSPISGHRSVSWYQQTPGQGLQFLFEYFSETQRNKGNFPGRFSGRQFSNSRSEMNVSTLELGDSALYLCASSLGGRDTDTQYFGPGTRLTVL.